This TCR beta chain was sequenced during a study of vaccination effects on CD4 cells after COVID-19 (dated by TCRdb to the early 2020s). Notes on the research overall: To identify antigen-specific CD4+ T cell clonotypes by their expansion, the ViraFEST assay first stimulated PBMC with viral peptide pools and then applied TCR sequencing. Across the study, the median time from the second dose to post-vaccine sampling was 72 days (range 14 to 241). Altogether, approximately 10 COVID-19 convalescent patients and several SARS-CoV-2-naive healthy vaccine recipients made up the full study. Cultures from other donors in the study were sequenced with the Oncomine TCR Beta short-read assay on an Illumina iSeq 100. SARS-CoV-2 spike-specific CD4+ TCR repertoires from before and after mRNA vaccination were compared in COVID-19 convalescent patients and in infection-naive vaccine recipients. Each well held roughly 2 million PBMC cultured in IMDM containing roughly 5% human AB serum, around 9.3 IU/ml IL-2 and gentamicin, along with roughly 10 ug/ml peptides. Study-wide findings and limitations: Both infection-induced and vaccine-induced clones contracted markedly at late post-vaccination timepoints, which is consistent with waning T cell responses. Only a small number of convalescent patients were included, and no early post-infection timepoints were available, which limited the study. In healthy vaccine recipients, vaccine-induced clones were almost all SARS-CoV-2 mono-reactive, with only 1 of 255 being cross-reactive with common cold coronaviruses.

After less than 13 days of culture, CD4+ T cells were isolated with the EasySep CD4+ T cell isolation kit. Each participant got two doses of an mRNA SARS-CoV-2 vaccine, either BNT162b2 or mRNA-1273. Negative nucleocapsid antibody results before and after vaccination confirmed that the healthy vaccine recipients had no prior SARS-CoV-2 infection. Half of the culture medium was replaced with fresh IL-2-containing medium on days 3 and 7. Unless noted otherwise, every peptide stimulation condition was grown in triplicate wells. PBMC were separated from whole blood using Ficoll-Paque Plus gradient centrifugation and were then either cryopreserved at -140C or used fresh. The QIAamp micro DNA kit was used to extract genomic DNA from the cultured CD4+ T cells. About this clone itself: This clone's antigen is unknown. Per-base quality was not reported, and no clone a single base away is much larger than it.

The receptor library was made with the immunoSEQ multiplex PCR assay. DNA from the CD4+ T cells that had been cultured and isolated underwent TCR beta CDR3 sequencing. In the original analysis: The analysis removed non-productive TCR sequences, trimmed reads to the CDR3 region, and retained only CDR3s that were 7 or more amino acids long. The MANAFEST web app was used to identify antigen-specific clonotypes by comparing expansion in peptide wells with expansion in reference cultures. For clones to be considered positive, expansion at FDR<0.05 versus reference and all other wells, an odds ratio above 5, and a frequency above 0.1% in two replicate wells were required. A clonotype was defined as cross-reactive if the clonotype was significantly expanded both in SARS-CoV-2 spike wells and in at least one common cold coronavirus spike condition. Using the stringdist R package, CDR3 similarity was measured by Levenshtein distance, and unrooted trees were constructed with ape in R 3.6.1. As stored in TCRdb, this immuneACCESS dataset retains in-frame rearrangements with V and J assigned. A fraction of the clones does not appear; measured against another copy, unresolved V genes explain less than half of the discrepancy, and the remainder lacks a known reason. That table is the source of V, J and clone size, and D and trimming were worked out from the DNA. This sample is represented by tens of thousands of clones; roughly 74% of them were singletons. The ten largest clonotypes hold around 2.2% of the sample.

CDR1 and CDR2 were assigned from the germline V gene as MGHDK and SYGVNS. Including cysteine and phenylalanine, the CDR3 has 16 amino acids. Only CDR3 DNA remains: 48 bases, in frame from the first base. Germline trimming: 3 bases from V, 5 bases from J; junction bases outside gene matches: 7. This receptor was taken from a human donor who received a COVID-19 vaccine. The receptor chain draws on TRBV25-1 and TRBJ2-5, and 12 bases in between align with TRBD2. The material was CD4+ T cells from PBMCs cultured without peptide, obtained after COVID-19 vaccination. The sequenced DNA is TGTGCCAGCAGTGATAGACTAGCGGGGGTTCTTGAGACCCAGTACTTC. It codes for CASSDRLAGVLETQYF.